In its sample, the clone carrying this T cell receptor beta chain was seen a few times. The target antigen is unknown. CDR3 length equals 15 residues. This sample is part of a study of blood T cells in healthy people across ages. A sample-barcoded 5' primer and a J-beta primer mix were used in a second PCR of roughly 6 to 11 cycles. Carrying 12 random nucleotides, a template-switch adaptor labeled each individual cDNA molecule. TCRdb processed the 5' RACE reads anew with MiXCR; each CDR3 protein has one entry. The repertoire holds hundreds of thousands of distinct CDR3 sequences, with 58% as singletons. Notes on the study in general: Per million T cells, the diversity of TCR beta decreased roughly linearly as age advanced. PBMCs left unsorted prevented a conclusive naive versus antigen-experienced comparison. Possibly, changes in expanded clonotypes were confounded because donor CMV status was unknown.

The gene calls are TRBV12-3 or TRBV12-4 and TRBJ2-4; 7 bases agree with TRBD1. The better agreement between TRBJ2-5 and the DNA end casts doubt on the J call. The sample taken for sequencing was blood. The TCR sequence derives from a man aged 25 to 45 in good health. The CDR3 loop reads CASSSEGAGRETQYF. CDR3 coding DNA: TGTGCCAGCAGTTCCGAGGGGGCTGGGAGAGAGACCCAGTACTTC.